This T cell receptor (beta chain) was identified during a study of sequential checkpoint blockade in melanoma. At the level of the study: Each arm's sequence ended with maintenance nivolumab.

Noted treatment: randomized to nivolumab then ipilimumab (arm A) or the reverse (arm B). Sorted cells were live CD3+CD8+, lacking CD19 and CD56, from PBMCs. V trimming: 4 bases; J trimming: 11 bases; junction bases outside the gene matches: 9. From germline, CDR1 is SGHDT and CDR2 YYEEEE. The CDR3 runs 14 residues. The assay was immunoSEQ multiplex PCR, and TCRdb's table has in-frame clones only and misses some. Of tens of thousands of clones in the sample, roughly nine tenths were seen once. The clonotype was recovered from a human donor with melanoma. The J gene is TRBJ2-5, the V gene TRBV5-6; 12 bases fit TRBD1. Sequences were derived from CD8+ T cells sorted from blood (inferred from file names), sampled from a patient given nivolumab and ipilimumab in sequence. CDR3 bases: TGTGCCAGCAGCACCGGGACAGGGGGCTCAGAGCAGTACTTC. This gives the protein CASSTGTGGSEQYF.